This is a list of T cell receptor beta chains from one sample in a study of cytomegalovirus exposure and HLA in healthy donors. TCRdb's table, derived via immunoSEQ multiplex PCR, lists solely in-frame clones and lacks some. The sample shows about 160,000 clones, about three quarters of them seen only once. Specimen: PBMCs. The receptors originated from a woman aged 25-40 years in good health and CMV-seronegative. CDR3s include the opening cysteine and the closing phenylalanine or tryptophan. A D gene is named only where the DNA matches it firmly. Size is stated for part of the rows, as once, few or many counts, or as a class when the clone is expanded.

d_call cdr3_length j_call v_call clone_size cdr3_nt cdr3_aa
- 11 TRBJ2-7 TRBV29-1 - TGCAGCGTTATGGAGGGTTACGAGCAGTACTTC CSVMEGYEQYF
TRBD2 16 TRBJ2-1 TRBV5-1 - TGCGCCAGCAGCTTGGGGGGGACTAGCGGGAGTGATGAGCAGTTCTTC CASSLGGTSGSDEQFF
TRBD1 13 TRBJ2-2 TRBV29-1 - TGCAGCGTTGCGGACAGGGGTGACGGGGAGCTGTTTTTT CSVADRGDGELFF
TRBD1 14 TRBJ1-4 TRBV28 - TGTGCCAGCAGCTCCGGGACAGGGTATGAAAAACTGTTTTTT CASSSGTGYEKLFF
TRBD1 17 TRBJ1-1 TRBV18 - TGTGCCAGCTCACCATTGCGGGTCGACAGGGGAGATGGTGAAGCTTTCTTT CASSPLRVDRGDGEAFF
- 14 TRBJ2-1 TRBV7-3 - TGTGCCAGCAGCTCGCTTAGCGGTCTCCAGGAGCAGTTCTTC CASSSLSGLQEQFF
- 15 TRBJ2-7 TRBV7-6 - TGTGCCAGCAGCTTAGCCCATTCTGGAGGCTACGAGCAGTACTTC CASSLAHSGGYEQYF
TRBD2 16 TRBJ2-3 TRBV7-3 - TGTGCCAGCAGCCTAATAGCGGGGACTAGCACAGATACGCAGTATTTT CASSLIAGTSTDTQYF
- 16 TRBJ1-5 TRBV4-3 once TGCGCCAGCAGCCAAGATCTCAACAGGGATAATCAGCCCCAGCATTTT CASSQDLNRDNQPQHF
- 12 TRBJ1-2 TRBV2 - TGTGCCAGCGGGGGGACGGTCTATGGCTACACCTTC CASGGTVYGYTF
- 14 TRBJ2-7 TRBV28 - TGTGCCAGCAGTGGGGGGGGCTCGGTCCGCGAGCAGTACTTC CASSGGGSVREQYF
TRBD2 15 TRBJ2-1 TRBV7-3 once TGTGCCAGCAGCCCGCCGGGCGGGAGAGCCCAGAAGCAGTTCTTC CASSPPGGRAQKQFF
TRBD2 16 TRBJ2-1 TRBV7-2 few TGTGCCAGCAGCCTCCCCCTCGCGGGAGGATTCAATGAGCAGTTCTTC CASSLPLAGGFNEQFF
- 15 TRBJ1-2 TRBV4-2 - TGTGCCAGCAGCCAAGATTCAGGGGCAGACTATGGCTACACCTTC CASSQDSGADYGYTF
TRBD1 16 TRBJ2-1 TRBV7-3 - TGTGCCAGCAGCAAGACAGGGGGCCCCCTTTACAATGAGCAGTTCTTC CASSKTGGPLYNEQFF
TRBD2 18 TRBJ2-1 TRBV7-3 - TGTGCCAGCAGCCTGATCGATAGCGGGAGGGGGGGATACAATGAGCAGTTCTTC CASSLIDSGRGGYNEQFF
TRBD2 16 TRBJ2-7 TRBV28 - TGTGCCAGCAGTCCCTGGACTAGCGGGAGATCCTACGAGCAGTACTTC CASSPWTSGRSYEQYF
- 14 TRBJ2-7 TRBV6-5 - TGTGCCTCCAGAGGACCCCGGGCAGGGGGGGAGCAGTACTTC CASRGPRAGGEQYF
- 16 TRBJ1-3 TRBV6-1 - TGTGCCAGCAGTGAACATAGTGGGGGGGTTGGAAACACCATATATTTT CASSEHSGGVGNTIYF
- 16 TRBJ1-4 TRBV27 - TGTGCCAGCAGTCCAAGTCCCGGGACATGGTTGGAAAAACTGTTTTTT CASSPSPGTWLEKLFF
TRBD1 15 TRBJ2-2 TRBV5-1 - TGCGCCAGCAGCACAGGGGGCATCGGCACCGGGGAGCTGTTTTTT CASSTGGIGTGELFF
TRBD2 15 TRBJ2-7 TRBV7-2 - TGTGCCAGCAGCTTAGCTCTGCGGGGGTTCTACGAGCAGTACTTC CASSLALRGFYEQYF
- 13 TRBJ2-1 TRBV6-6 - TGTGCCAGCAACCAAGTGGTTCAGAATGAGCAGTTCTTC CASNQVVQNEQFF